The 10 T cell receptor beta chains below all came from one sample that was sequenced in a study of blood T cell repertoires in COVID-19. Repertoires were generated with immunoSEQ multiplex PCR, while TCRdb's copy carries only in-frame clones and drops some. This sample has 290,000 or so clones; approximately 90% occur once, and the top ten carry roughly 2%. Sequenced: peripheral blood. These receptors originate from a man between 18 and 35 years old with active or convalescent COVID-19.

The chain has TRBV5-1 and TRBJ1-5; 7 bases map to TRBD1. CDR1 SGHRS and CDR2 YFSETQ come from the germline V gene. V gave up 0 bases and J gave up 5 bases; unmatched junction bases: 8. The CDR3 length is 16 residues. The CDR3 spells CASSLAGGQGDQPQHF. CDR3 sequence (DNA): TGCGCCAGCAGCTTGGCCGGTGGGCAGGGGGATCAGCCCCAGCATTTT.

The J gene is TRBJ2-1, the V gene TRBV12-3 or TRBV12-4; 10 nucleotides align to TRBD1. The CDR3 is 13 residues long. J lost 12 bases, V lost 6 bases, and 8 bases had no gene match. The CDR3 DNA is TGTGCCAGCAGCCGGGACAGGGGAAACCCGCAGTTCTTC. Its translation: CASSRDRGNPQFF.

The DNA for the CDR3 is TGCGCCAGCAAGCAGGATATGAACACTGAAGCTTTCTTT. As protein: CASKQDMNTEAFF. The chain uses TRBV5-1 and TRBJ1-1; D not certain. Germline assignment: CDR1 SGHRS and CDR2 YFSETQ. Between the trimmed V and J ends, which lost 6 bases and 0 bases, there was a span of 9 bases. There are 13 residues in the CDR3.

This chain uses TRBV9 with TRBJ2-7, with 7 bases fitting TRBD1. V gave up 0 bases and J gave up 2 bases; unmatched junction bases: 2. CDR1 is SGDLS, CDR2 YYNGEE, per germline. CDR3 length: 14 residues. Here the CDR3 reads CASSVGDSAYEQYF. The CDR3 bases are TGTGCCAGCAGCGTAGGGGACAGCGCCTACGAGCAGTACTTC.

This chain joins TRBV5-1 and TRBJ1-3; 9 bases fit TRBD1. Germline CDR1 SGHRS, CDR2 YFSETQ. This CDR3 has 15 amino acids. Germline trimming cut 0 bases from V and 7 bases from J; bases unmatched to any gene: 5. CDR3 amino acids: CASSLDGTGRNTIYF. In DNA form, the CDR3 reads TGCGCCAGCAGCTTGGACGGGACAGGGAGGAACACCATATATTTT.

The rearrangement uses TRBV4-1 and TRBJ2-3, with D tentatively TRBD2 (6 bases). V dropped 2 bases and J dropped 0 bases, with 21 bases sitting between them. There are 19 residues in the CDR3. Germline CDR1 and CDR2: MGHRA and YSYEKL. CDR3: CASSQRAQDNRGSTDTQYF. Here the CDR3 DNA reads TGCGCCAGCAGCCAAAGGGCTCAAGACAACCGGGGGAGCACAGATACGCAGTATTTT.

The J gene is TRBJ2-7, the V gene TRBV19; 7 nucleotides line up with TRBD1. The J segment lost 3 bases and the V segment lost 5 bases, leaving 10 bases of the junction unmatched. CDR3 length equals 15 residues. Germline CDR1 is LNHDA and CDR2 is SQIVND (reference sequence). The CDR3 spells CASSSGQDSHYEQYF. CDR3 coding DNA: TGTGCCAGTAGTTCTGGACAGGACAGTCACTACGAGCAGTACTTC.

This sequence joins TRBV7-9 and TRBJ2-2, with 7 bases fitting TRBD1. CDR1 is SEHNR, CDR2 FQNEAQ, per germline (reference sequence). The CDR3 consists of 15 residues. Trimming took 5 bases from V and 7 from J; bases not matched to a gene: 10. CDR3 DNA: TGTGCCAGCAGCGAGCCGGGACAGATGCTCGGGGAGCTGTTTTTT. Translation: CASSEPGQMLGELFF.

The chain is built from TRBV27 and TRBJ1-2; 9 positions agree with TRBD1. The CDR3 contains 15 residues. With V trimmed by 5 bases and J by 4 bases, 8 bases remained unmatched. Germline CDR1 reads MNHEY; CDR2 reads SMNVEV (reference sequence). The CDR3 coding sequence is TGTGCCAGCAGTCCTACTACAGGGGGCGCCTATGGCTACACCTTC. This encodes CASSPTTGGAYGYTF.

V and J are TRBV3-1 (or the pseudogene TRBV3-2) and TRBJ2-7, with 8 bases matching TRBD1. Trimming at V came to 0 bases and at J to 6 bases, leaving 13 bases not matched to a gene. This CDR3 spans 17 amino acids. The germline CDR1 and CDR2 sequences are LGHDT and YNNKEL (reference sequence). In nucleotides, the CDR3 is TGTGCCAGCAGCCAAGATTCTCATGACAGGGGAGCTTCCGAGCAGTACTTC. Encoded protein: CASSQDSHDRGASEQYF.